One and the same sample provided the 3 T cell receptor beta chains below, sequenced in a study of cytomegalovirus exposure and HLA in healthy donors. Vbeta (60) and Jbeta (13) primers were used in the PCR. Produced via immunoSEQ multiplex PCR; TCRdb's table is partial and in-frame only. Of over 110,000 clones detected, around three quarters appear once; the ten largest clones hold roughly 6.2%. The material sequenced was PBMCs. Receptor source: a woman aged 40 to 50 in good health and CMV-seropositive.

This clone was found a few times. The chain links TRBV21-1 to TRBJ1-1. TRBV21-1 is a recognized pseudogene. The length of the CDR3 is 18 residues. The DNA of the CDR3 is TGTGCCAGCAAAACGCCGCGTGAGGGGAGGATCATGAACACTGAAGCTTTCTTT. Its translation is CASKTPREGRIMNTEAFF.

This chain joins TRBV5-1 and TRBJ2-1; 9 bases are a match to TRBD2. The germline V gene has CDR1 SGHRS and CDR2 YFSETQ. V was clipped by 0 bases and J by 7 bases; unmatched bases: 5. The CDR3 extends over 15 amino acids. CDR3 in amino acids: CASSLEGLARNEQFF. In DNA, the CDR3 is TGCGCCAGCAGCTTGGAGGGACTAGCTCGGAATGAGCAGTTCTTC.

The genes are TRBV6-5 and TRBJ1-4; TRBD1 aligns across 7 bases. V shed 2 bases and J 5 bases; nucleotides not matched to a gene: 5. The CDR3 is 15 amino acids. CDR1 is MNHEY, CDR2 SVGAGI, per germline. The CDR3 reads CASSYTRDRNEKLFF. For the CDR3, the DNA is TGTGCCAGCAGTTACACCCGGGACAGAAATGAAAAACTGTTTTTT.